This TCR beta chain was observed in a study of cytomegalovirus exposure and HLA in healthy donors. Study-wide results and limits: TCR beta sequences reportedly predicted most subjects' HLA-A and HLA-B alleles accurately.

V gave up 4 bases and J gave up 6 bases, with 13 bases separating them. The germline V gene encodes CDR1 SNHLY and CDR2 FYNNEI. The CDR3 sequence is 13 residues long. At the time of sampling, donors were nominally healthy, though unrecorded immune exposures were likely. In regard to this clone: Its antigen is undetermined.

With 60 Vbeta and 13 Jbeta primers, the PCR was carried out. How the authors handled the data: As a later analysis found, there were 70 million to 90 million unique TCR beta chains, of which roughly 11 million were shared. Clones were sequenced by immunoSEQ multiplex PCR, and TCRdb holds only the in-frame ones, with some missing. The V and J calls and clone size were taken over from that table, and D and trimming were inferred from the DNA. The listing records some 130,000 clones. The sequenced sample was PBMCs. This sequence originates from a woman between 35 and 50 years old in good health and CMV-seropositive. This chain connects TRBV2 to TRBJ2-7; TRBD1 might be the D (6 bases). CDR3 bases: TGTGCCAGCAGTGGTTCAGGGGTCGTCGAGCAGTACTTC. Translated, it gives CASSGSGVVEQYF.